The 17 T cell receptor beta chains given below trace back to one sample, sequenced in a study of blood T cells in healthy people across ages. It was with a sample-barcoded 5' primer and a J-beta primer mix that a second PCR of roughly 7 to 11 cycles was run. TCRdb independently ran MiXCR on the 5' RACE reads; one entry per CDR3 protein. Among about 680,000 distinct CDR3 sequences listed, 45% to 50% were seen once. The sequenced sample was blood. Every receptor here comes from a woman aged 60 to 75 in good health.

The genes are TRBV6-2 or TRBV6-3 and TRBJ1-2; TRBD1 aligns across 9 bases. CDR1 MNHEY and CDR2 SVGEGT come from the germline V gene. The V gene end was trimmed by 8 bases and the J gene end by 4 bases; junction bases not matched to a gene: 2. The CDR3 spans 12 residues. CDR3 amino acids: CASGTGSYGYTF. CDR3 DNA: TGTGCCAGCGGGACAGGGAGCTATGGCTACACCTTC.

The rearrangement links TRBV20-1 to TRBJ2-7, with TRBD1 matching 11 bases. The junction had 3 bases not matched to a gene; V was cut back by 4 bases and J by 4 bases. In germline, CDR1 is DFQATT, CDR2 SNEGSKA (reference sequence). This CDR3 is 13 amino acids long. CDR3 region: CSAMGQGVYEQYF. CDR3 DNA: TGCAGTGCTATGGGACAGGGGGTGTACGAGCAGTACTTC.

The genes are TRBV20-1 and TRBJ2-7, with a possible D match to TRBD2 (5 bases). The J call may not be correct, given that the DNA end is closer to TRBJ2-5. The CDR3 is 12 residues long. Germline V CDR1 and CDR2: DFQATT, SNEGSKA (reference sequence). Written as DNA, the CDR3 is TGCAGTGCGGTGAGGGCCGGGGAGACCCAGTACTTC. This encodes CSAVRAGETQYF.

This clonotype has at least ten counts. The chain joins TRBV7-3 to TRBJ2-5; possible D gene TRBD2, 6 bases. The CDR3 runs to 14 residues. V dropped 6 bases and J dropped 3 bases, with 14 bases sitting between them. CDR1 is SGHTA, CDR2 FQGTGA, per germline. CDR3 loop: CASSLTGGEETQYF. Here the CDR3 DNA reads TGTGCCAGCAGTCTAACCGGGGGAGAAGAGACCCAGTACTTC. The whole variable domain, filled in from reference TRBV7-3 and TRBJ2-5, reads GAGVSQTPSNKVTEKGKYVELRCDPISGHTALYWYRQSLGQGPEFLIYFQGTGAADDSGLPNDRFFAVRPEGSVSTLKIQRTERGDSAVYLCASSLTGGEETQYFGPGTRLLVL.

The CDR3 protein is CASSYRTDRNTIYF. The CDR3 coding sequence is TGTGCCAGCAGCTACCGGACAGACAGAAACACCATATATTTT. This chain connects TRBV7-9 to TRBJ1-3; a weak D match, TRBD1 (6 bases). The V end was cut by 4 bases, the J end by 5 bases, with 12 bases between. Germline CDR1 SEHNR, CDR2 FQNEAQ (reference sequence). The CDR3 consists of 14 residues.

This clonotype was seen repeatedly, ten times or more. This chain joins TRBV7-2 and TRBJ2-7, with D maybe TRBD2 (5 bases). The CDR3 consists of 13 residues. CDR1 SGHTA and CDR2 FQGNSA come from the germline V gene. V was clipped by 5 bases and J by 4 bases, with 12 bases between them. The CDR3 DNA follows: TGTGCCAGCAGCACTAGGTCTAGTTACGAGCAGTACTTC. It codes for CASSTRSSYEQYF. Using reference TRBV7-2 and TRBJ2-7 for the parts outside the CDR3, the full variable domain is GAGVSQSPSNKVTEKGKDVELRCDPISGHTALYWYRQSLGQGLEFLIYFQGNSAPDKSGLPSDRFSAERTGGSVSTLTIQRTQQEDSAVYLCASSTRSSYEQYFGPGTRLTVT.

V and J are TRBV2 and TRBJ2-4; tentative D call: TRBD1 (6 bases). Trimming cost V 5 bases and J 1 base, with 18 bases left between them. The germline V gene encodes CDR1 SNHLY and CDR2 FYNNEI. The length of the CDR3 is 17 residues. DNA for the CDR3: TGTGCCAGCAGTCTCCAGTCCGGAGACAGGGCCAAAAACATTCAGTACTTC. Encoded protein: CASSLQSGDRAKNIQYF.

This clonotype showed up just a few times. The gene calls are TRBV20-1 and TRBJ2-1, with D possibly being TRBD2 (6 bases). The CDR3 covers 16 residues. Trimming removed 1 base from V and 0 bases from J, with 13 bases in between. Germline CDR1 and CDR2: DFQATT and SNEGSKA (reference sequence). In nucleotides, the CDR3 is TGCAGTGCTAGAGCTCCTAGCGCCAGCTCCTACAATGAGCAGTTCTTC. This codes for CSARAPSASSYNEQFF.

The chain is built from TRBV20-1 and TRBJ2-5, with D tentatively TRBD2 (5 bases). The last part of the DNA fits TRBJ2-7 better; the J call may be wrong. The CDR3 has 12 residues. In germline, CDR1 is DFQATT, CDR2 SNEGSKA (reference sequence). The chain's CDR3 is CSAEIGLFEQYF. The DNA of the CDR3 is TGCAGTGCTGAGATTGGACTTTTCGAGCAGTACTTC.

The chain links TRBV18 to TRBJ2-1, with no clear D. This CDR3 is built from 14 residues. Germline values: CDR1 KGHSH, CDR2 LQKENI. V shed 4 bases and J shed 6 bases, with 13 bases lying between them. The CDR3 region is CASSLLREVNEQFF. CDR3 nucleotide sequence: TGTGCCAGCTCACTACTAAGAGAAGTCAATGAGCAGTTCTTC.

The rearrangement uses TRBV28 and TRBJ2-1; 7 bases are a match to TRBD2. Germline loops: CDR1 MDHEN, CDR2 SYDVKM. With V trimmed by 4 bases and J by 6 bases, 9 bases remained unmatched. This CDR3 comprises 15 residues. The CDR3 DNA reads TGTGCCAGCAGTTCCAGAGGACTAGGTGGCAATGAGCAGTTCTTC. Amino acid sequence: CASSSRGLGGNEQFF.

This sequence joins TRBV21-1 and TRBJ1-4; TRBD1 is taken as the D call from the table, unchecked against the DNA. TRBV21-1 is an annotated pseudogene. The CDR3 contains 12 residues. The CDR3 here is CASSKVPGGLFF. Written as DNA, the CDR3 is TGTGCCAGCAGCAAAGTCCCGGGAGGGCTGTTTTTT.

The V and J genes are TRBV7-3 and TRBJ2-1; TRBD2 agrees at 7 bases. Unmatched junction bases numbered 4, after V lost 0 bases and J lost 2 bases. The length of the CDR3 is 16 residues. The V gene's germline CDR1 is SGHTA and CDR2 FQGTGA. The CDR3 DNA sequence: TGTGCCAGCAGCTTAACGGGAGGGACTCCCTACAATGAGCAGTTCTTC. It is translated as CASSLTGGTPYNEQFF.

V usage is TRBV28 and J usage is TRBJ1-1, with D unresolved. The CDR3 sequence is 11 residues long. Germline-derived CDR1 and CDR2 are MDHEN and SYDVKM. Trimming removed 8 bases at V and 4 bases at J, with 8 bases between. CDR3 nucleotide sequence: TGTGCCAGCGCGGTCGGCACTGAAGCTTTCTTT. Its protein product is CASAVGTEAFF.

This chain uses TRBV7-2 with TRBJ1-2; D not certain. Germline CDR1 reads SGHTA; CDR2 reads FQGNSA. V gave up 1 base and J gave up 7 bases, with 10 bases separating them. The CDR3 spans 13 residues. CDR3 in amino acids: CASSLGSPAGYTF. CDR3 sequence (DNA): TGTGCCAGCAGCTTAGGGTCTCCAGCTGGCTACACCTTC.

The chain recombines TRBV9 with TRBJ2-3; 7 bases agree with TRBD2. The germline V gene encodes CDR1 SGDLS and CDR2 YYNGEE. The CDR3 sequence is 16 residues long. J lost 2 bases, V lost 3 bases, and 9 bases had no gene match. The CDR3 is CASSGRGGSPTDTQYF. CDR3 in DNA: TGTGCCAGCAGCGGAAGGGGCGGGAGCCCCACAGATACGCAGTATTTT.

The CDR3 here is CARPEGTQYF. The CDR3 DNA is TGTGCCAGACCCGAGGGCACGCAGTATTTT. This sequence joins TRBV27 and TRBJ2-3; tentative D call: TRBD2 (5 bases). In germline, CDR1 is MNHEY, CDR2 SMNVEV (reference sequence). The CDR3 totals 10 residues. The germline V and J ends were trimmed by 9 bases and 9 bases, with 10 bases remaining between them.